Listed here are 20 T cell receptor beta chains from one sample, sequenced in a study of blood T cell repertoires in COVID-19. The repertoire was sequenced with immunoSEQ multiplex PCR; TCRdb's copy has only in-frame clones and lacks some. Found here are over 85,000 clones, around 82% of them singletons; the top ten hold 2.5% to 3.5%. The sample consisted of peripheral blood. The receptor source for this set is a woman older than 75 with COVID-19, enrolled during active disease.

The gene calls are TRBV5-3 and TRBJ1-1; 9 bases align to TRBD1. TRBV5-3 is marked as an open reading frame, function uncertain. The CDR3 runs 15 residues. V lost 4 bases and J lost 5; bases outside the gene matches: 9. CDR3 sequence (DNA): TGTGCCAGAAGCCAACCGGACAGGGGATATACTGAAGCTTTCTTT. Protein sequence: CARSQPDRGYTEAFF.

The chain employs TRBV18 and TRBJ2-3; 11 positions agree with TRBD2. Trimming took 3 bases from V and 3 from J; bases not matched to a gene: 8. This CDR3 comprises 17 residues. Germline values: CDR1 KGHSH, CDR2 LQKENI. CDR3 DNA sequence: TGTGCCAGCTCACCCTTGACTAGCGGGGCAGGTACAGATACGCAGTATTTT. Translated, it gives CASSPLTSGAGTDTQYF.

The chain uses TRBV12-3 or TRBV12-4 and TRBJ1-3, with TRBD1 as a possible D gene (5 bases). The CDR3 consists of 13 residues. The ends were cut back, 4 bases at V and 4 bases at J, with 8 bases in the middle. CDR3 residues: CASSSRQGNTIYF. CDR3 nucleotides: TGTGCCAGCAGTTCGCGACAGGGAAACACCATATATTTT.

This clone was detected only once. V and J are TRBV11-1 and TRBJ1-1; 8 bases map to TRBD1. The CDR3 covers 16 residues. Per the germline V gene, CDR1 is SGHAT and CDR2 is FQDESV (reference sequence). V lost 1 base to trimming and J lost 0 bases; unmatched junction nucleotides: 4. CDR3 residues: CASSLETGALNTEAFF. CDR3 in DNA: TGTGCCAGCAGCTTAGAGACAGGGGCACTGAACACTGAAGCTTTCTTT. The full variable domain, with the rest looked up from reference TRBV11-1 and TRBJ1-1, is EAEVAQSPRYKITEKSQAVAFWCDPISGHATLYWYRQILGQGPELLVQFQDESVVDDSQLPKDRFSAERLKGVDSTLKIQPAELGDSAMYLCASSLETGALNTEAFFGQGTRLTVV.

The chain uses TRBV5-4 and TRBJ1-2; 8 nucleotides match TRBD1. V lost 1 base to trimming and J lost 6 bases; unmatched junction nucleotides: 2. CDR3 length equals 13 residues. The germline V gene has CDR1 SGHNT and CDR2 YYREEE (reference sequence). CDR3 residues: CASSLSGGDGYTF. In DNA form, the CDR3 reads TGTGCCAGCAGCTTGTCAGGGGGCGATGGCTACACCTTC.

Concerning this clone: The junction and the germline gene differ at one end; a read error may be behind it. The J gene is TRBJ2-2, the V gene TRBV7-3; TRBD2 agrees at 10 bases. CDR1 is SGHTA, CDR2 FQGTGA, per germline. The CDR3 spans 17 residues. CDR3 nucleotide sequence: TGTGCCAGCAGGGAAGCGGGGGGGACCCCGAAGACCGGGGAGCTGTTTTTT. The encoded protein is CASREAGGTPKTGELFF.

The chain recombines TRBV20-1 with TRBJ2-7; 12 bases line up with TRBD2. The CDR3 spans 15 residues. The V segment lost 6 bases and the J segment 6 bases; nucleotides outside the gene matches: 12. CDR1 and CDR2 (germline): DFQATT, SNEGSKA (reference sequence). CDR3: CSASETSGRSSEQYF. In DNA, the CDR3 is TGCAGTGCAAGTGAGACTAGCGGGAGATCGTCCGAGCAGTACTTC.

The chain carries TRBV5-4 and TRBJ1-1; TRBD1 matches at 10 bases. The CDR3 spans 14 residues. V lost 6 bases to trimming and J lost 5 bases; unmatched junction nucleotides: 7. CDR1 and CDR2 from the germline V gene are SGHNT and YYREEE (reference sequence). DNA of the CDR3: TGTGCCAGCACCCCAGGACAGGGGGGAACTGAAGCTTTCTTT. Translation gives CASTPGQGGTEAFF.

The chain uses TRBV27 and TRBJ2-3; D is possibly TRBD1 (6 bases). Trimming took off 2 bases at V and 4 bases at J, with 10 bases between the two ends. The CDR3 is 14 amino acids. The germline V gene encodes CDR1 MNHEY and CDR2 SMNVEV (reference sequence). The CDR3 region is CASSLGTLPDTQYF. The CDR3, as DNA: TGTGCCAGCAGTTTAGGGACACTTCCAGATACGCAGTATTTT.

The chain is built from TRBV3-1 (or the pseudogene TRBV3-2) and TRBJ2-2; D may be TRBD1 (6 bases). The V gene's germline CDR1 is LGHDT and CDR2 YNNKEL (reference sequence). The CDR3 contains 17 residues. The V gene lost 1 base and the J gene lost 9 bases, with 21 bases spanning the gap. The DNA for the CDR3 is TGTGCCAGCAGCCAAGTCGGGCCTCTTGGGGGCCATCGGGAGCTGTTTTTT. Residues: CASSQVGPLGGHRELFF.

The chain has TRBV29-1 and TRBJ2-3, with 9 bases that match TRBD2. The trim removed 7 bases at V and 4 bases at J, leaving 12 bases unmatched. The CDR3 consists of 15 residues. Germline CDR1 SQVTM, CDR2 ANQGSEA. The CDR3 region has the DNA TGCAGCGGGGGGTTGGGACTAGCCCCCCCAGATACGCAGTATTTT. This codes for CSGGLGLAPPDTQYF.

V usage is TRBV5-1 and J usage is TRBJ2-1, with a possible D match to TRBD2 (6 bases). Germline values: CDR1 SGHRS, CDR2 YFSETQ. The CDR3 covers 15 residues. Trimming removed 2 bases from V and 2 bases from J, with 11 bases in between. This chain's CDR3 is CASSLQGGAYNEQFF. CDR3 coding DNA: TGCGCCAGCAGCTTACAAGGCGGGGCCTACAATGAGCAGTTCTTC.

This chain links TRBV6-5 with TRBJ1-1; 10 positions agree with TRBD1. After removal of 7 bases from V and 4 bases from J, the junction contained 9 bases not matched to a gene. Germline loops: CDR1 MNHEY, CDR2 SVGAGI. This CDR3 is 15 amino acids long. The CDR3 protein is CASMTRDRGSTEAFF. CDR3 sequence (DNA): TGTGCCAGCATGACAAGGGACAGGGGAAGCACTGAAGCTTTCTTT.

This clone was seen only a few times. The chain recombines TRBV7-2 with TRBJ2-1; 10 bases are a match to TRBD2. Trimming at V came to 2 bases and at J to 10 bases, leaving 8 bases not matched to a gene. The CDR3 totals 15 residues. CDR1 and CDR2 from the germline V gene are SGHTA and FQGNSA. The CDR3 DNA reads TGTGCCAGCAGCTTAAAAGCGGGGGGGCCCGGGGAGCAGTTCTTC. It specifies CASSLKAGGPGEQFF.

The chain employs TRBV3-1 (or the pseudogene TRBV3-2) and TRBJ1-6, with D hard to call. This CDR3 has 14 amino acids. V was shortened by 5 bases and J by 11 bases, with 16 bases between the two germline ends. In germline, CDR1 is LGHDT, CDR2 YNNKEL (reference sequence). The CDR3 DNA follows: TGTGCCAGCAGCACCCCACGTCGGGGTGCACCCCTCCACTTT. Amino acid sequence: CASSTPRRGAPLHF.

J is TRBJ2-2 and V is TRBV2; possibly TRBD1 for D (6 bases). V was trimmed by 5 bases and J by 5 bases, leaving 9 bases between them. The CDR3 is 13 amino acids. Germline lookup yields CDR1 SNHLY and CDR2 FYNNEI. The CDR3 DNA follows: TGTGCCAGCAGTCTACAGGGAACCGGGGAGCTGTTTTTT. This translates into CASSLQGTGELFF.

This chain connects TRBV7-9 to TRBJ2-4, with D possibly TRBD1 on 5 matching bases. The V and J ends lost 4 bases and 0 bases respectively, with 10 bases between them. The CDR3 has 15 residues. Per germline, CDR1 SEHNR and CDR2 FQNEAQ (reference sequence). The CDR3 here is CASSSQGGAKNIQYF. The CDR3 nucleotides are TGTGCCAGCAGCTCTCAGGGTGGAGCCAAAAACATTCAGTACTTC.

This clone was observed a handful of times. This chain joins TRBV28 and TRBJ2-7, with TRBD1 matching over 10 bases. The trim removed 6 bases at V and 4 bases at J, leaving 6 bases unmatched. This CDR3 comprises 14 residues. Germline V gene data show CDR1 as MDHEN and CDR2 as SYDVKM. In nucleotides, the CDR3 is TGTGCCAGCAGAAGGGACAGGGGCCCTTACGAGCAGTACTTC. Protein sequence: CASRRDRGPYEQYF. Supplemented by reference TRBV28 and TRBJ2-7, the full variable domain reads DVKVTQSSRYLVKRTGEKVFLECVQDMDHENMFWYRQDPGLGLRLIYFSYDVKMKEKGDIPEGYSVSREKKERFSLILESASTNQTSMYLCASRRDRGPYEQYFGPGTRLTVT.

V and J are TRBV11-3 and TRBJ2-1; 8 bases line up with TRBD2. The CDR3 totals 18 residues. The V gene end was trimmed by 1 base and the J gene end by 4 bases; junction bases not matched to a gene: 12. From germline, CDR1 is SGHNT and CDR2 YENEEA. CDR3 residues: CASSLGSGGGSYYNEQFF. The CDR3 region has the DNA TGTGCCAGCAGCTTAGGATCTGGCGGGGGGTCCTATTACAATGAGCAGTTCTTC.

This chain connects TRBV9 to TRBJ2-1; 10 bases are shared with TRBD2. V was clipped by 6 bases and J by 7 bases; unmatched bases: 7. CDR1 and CDR2 from the germline V gene are SGDLS and YYNGEE. The CDR3 contains 14 residues. The CDR3 reads CASTRLAGPNEQFF. Here the CDR3 DNA reads TGTGCCAGCACAAGACTAGCGGGCCCGAATGAGCAGTTCTTC.